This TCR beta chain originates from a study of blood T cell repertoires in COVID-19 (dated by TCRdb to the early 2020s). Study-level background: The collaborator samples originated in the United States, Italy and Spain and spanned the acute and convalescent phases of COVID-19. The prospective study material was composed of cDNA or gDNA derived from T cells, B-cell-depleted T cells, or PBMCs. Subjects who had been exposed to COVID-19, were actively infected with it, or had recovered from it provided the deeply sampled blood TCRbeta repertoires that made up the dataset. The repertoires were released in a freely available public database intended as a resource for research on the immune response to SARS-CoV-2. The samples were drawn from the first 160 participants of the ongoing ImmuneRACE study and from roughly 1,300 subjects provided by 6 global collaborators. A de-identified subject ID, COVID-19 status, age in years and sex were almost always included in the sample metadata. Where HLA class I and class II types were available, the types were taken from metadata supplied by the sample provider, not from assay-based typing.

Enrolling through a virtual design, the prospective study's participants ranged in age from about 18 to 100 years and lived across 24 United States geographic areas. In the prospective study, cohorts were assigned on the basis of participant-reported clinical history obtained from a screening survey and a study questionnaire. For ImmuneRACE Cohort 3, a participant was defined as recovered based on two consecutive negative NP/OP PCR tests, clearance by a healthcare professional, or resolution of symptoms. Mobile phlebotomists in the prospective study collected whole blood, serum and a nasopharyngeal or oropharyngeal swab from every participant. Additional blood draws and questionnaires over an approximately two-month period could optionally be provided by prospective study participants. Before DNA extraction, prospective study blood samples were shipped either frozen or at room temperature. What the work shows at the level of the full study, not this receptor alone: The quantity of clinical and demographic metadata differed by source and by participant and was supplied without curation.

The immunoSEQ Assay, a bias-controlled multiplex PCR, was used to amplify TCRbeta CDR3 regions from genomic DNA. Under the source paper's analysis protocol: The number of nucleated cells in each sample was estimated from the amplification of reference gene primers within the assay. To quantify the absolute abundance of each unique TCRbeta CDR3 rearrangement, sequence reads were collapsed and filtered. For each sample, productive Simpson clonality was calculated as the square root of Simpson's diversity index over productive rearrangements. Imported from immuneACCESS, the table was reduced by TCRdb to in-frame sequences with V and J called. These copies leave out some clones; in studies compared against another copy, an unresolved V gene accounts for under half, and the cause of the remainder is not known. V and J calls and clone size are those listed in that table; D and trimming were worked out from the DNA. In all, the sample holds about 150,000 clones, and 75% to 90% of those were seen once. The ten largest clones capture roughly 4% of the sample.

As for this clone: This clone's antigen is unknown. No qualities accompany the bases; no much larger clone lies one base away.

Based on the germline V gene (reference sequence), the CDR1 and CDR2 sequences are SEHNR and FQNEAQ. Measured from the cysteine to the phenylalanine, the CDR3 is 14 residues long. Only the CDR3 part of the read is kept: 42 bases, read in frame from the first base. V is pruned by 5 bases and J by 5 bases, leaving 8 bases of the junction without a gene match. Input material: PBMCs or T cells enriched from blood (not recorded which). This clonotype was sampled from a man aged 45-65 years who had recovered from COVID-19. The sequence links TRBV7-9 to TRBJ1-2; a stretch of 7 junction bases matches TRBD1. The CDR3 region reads CASSLRQGRYGYTF. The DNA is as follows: TGTGCCAGCAGCCTTAGACAGGGCCGGTATGGCTACACCTTC.